This T cell receptor beta chain was found in a study of PD-1 blockade in mismatch repair-deficient tumors. Germline lookup yields CDR1 MNHEY and CDR2 SMNVEV (reference sequence). The CDR3 has 13 residues. Between the trimmed V and J ends, which lost 3 bases and 4 bases, there was a span of 10 bases. The assay was immunoSEQ multiplex PCR, and TCRdb's table has in-frame clones only and misses some. The sample contains 85,000 to 130,000 clones, approximately 83% of which appear only once. The V and J genes are TRBV27 and TRBJ2-7; TRBD2 might be the D (6 bases). The specimen comprised peripheral blood, sampled roughly eight months after starting pembrolizumab. This TCR was sampled from an adult with mismatch repair-deficient cancer. Here the CDR3 reads CASSFGAGYEQYF. For the CDR3, the DNA is TGTGCCAGCAGTTTTGGGGCGGGATACGAGCAGTACTTC.